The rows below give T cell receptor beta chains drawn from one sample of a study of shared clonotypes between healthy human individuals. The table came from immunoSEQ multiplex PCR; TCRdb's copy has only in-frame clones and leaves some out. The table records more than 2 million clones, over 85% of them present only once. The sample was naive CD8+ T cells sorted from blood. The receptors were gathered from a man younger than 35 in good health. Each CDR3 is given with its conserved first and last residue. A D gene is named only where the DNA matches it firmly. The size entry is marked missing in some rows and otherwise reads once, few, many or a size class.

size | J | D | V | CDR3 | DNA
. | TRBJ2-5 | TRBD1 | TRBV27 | CASSSLTGWSKETQYF | TGTGCCAGCAGTTCCCTGACAGGGTGGTCCAAGGAGACCCAGTACTTC
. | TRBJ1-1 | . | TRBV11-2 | CASSLNGGNTEAFF | TGTGCCAGCAGCCTCAACGGGGGGAACACTGAAGCTTTCTTT
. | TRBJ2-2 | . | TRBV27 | CASSLLQGITGELFF | TGTGCCAGCAGTTTACTCCAGGGAATCACCGGGGAGCTGTTTTTT
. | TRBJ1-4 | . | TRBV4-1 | CASSAGWDEKLFF | TGCGCCAGCAGCGCGGGATGGGATGAAAAACTGTTTTTT
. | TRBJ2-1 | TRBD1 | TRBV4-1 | CASSYRGPSGNEQFF | TGCGCCAGCAGCTACAGGGGGCCCTCGGGCAATGAGCAGTTCTTC
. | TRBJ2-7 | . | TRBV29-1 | CSARQQGYEQYF | TGCAGCGCCCGGCAACAGGGCTACGAGCAGTACTTC
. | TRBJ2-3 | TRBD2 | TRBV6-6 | CARPVYGRGTDTQYF | TGTGCCAGGCCGGTGTACGGGAGGGGCACAGATACGCAGTATTTT
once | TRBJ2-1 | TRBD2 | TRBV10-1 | CASTSGGDTYNEQFF | TGCGCCAGCACTAGCGGGGGAGACACGTACAATGAGCAGTTCTTC
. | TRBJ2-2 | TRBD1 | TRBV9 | CASSVSTGGSTGELFF | TGTGCCAGCAGCGTTTCTACAGGGGGAAGCACCGGGGAGCTGTTTTTT
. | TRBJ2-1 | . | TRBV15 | CATSFPSRESTYNEQFF | TGTGCCACCAGCTTCCCCAGTCGGGAGTCCACCTACAATGAGCAGTTCTTC
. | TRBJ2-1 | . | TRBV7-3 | CASSSSSSAEQFF | TGTGCCAGCAGCTCTTCGAGTAGTGCCGAGCAGTTCTTC
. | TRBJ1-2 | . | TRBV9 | CASSVVETGSGYTF | TGTGCCAGCAGCGTAGTCGAAACAGGTAGTGGCTACACCTTC
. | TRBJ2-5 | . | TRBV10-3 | CAISVGADHTQYF | TGTGCCATCAGTGTGGGGGCAGATCATACCCAGTACTTC
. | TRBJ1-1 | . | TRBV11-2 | CASSLVERGDAEAFF | TGTGCCAGCAGCTTAGTTGAGAGGGGTGACGCTGAAGCTTTCTTT
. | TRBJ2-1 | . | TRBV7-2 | CASSLLANEQFF | TGTGCCAGCAGTCTCCTAGCGAATGAGCAGTTCTTC
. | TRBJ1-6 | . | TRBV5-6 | CASSLKEGVQYSPLHF | TGTGCCAGCAGCTTGAAGGAGGGGGTACAGTATTCACCCCTCCACTTT
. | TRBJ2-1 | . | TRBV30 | CACSSDEQFF | TGTGCCTGCTCGTCGGATGAGCAGTTCTTC
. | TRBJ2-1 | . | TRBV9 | CASSVVGEPYNEQFF | TGTGCCAGCAGCGTAGTGGGAGAACCCTACAATGAGCAGTTCTTC
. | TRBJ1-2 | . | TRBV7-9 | CASSLNPAGDPDGYTF | TGTGCCAGCAGCTTAAACCCCGCCGGGGATCCCGATGGCTACACCTTC
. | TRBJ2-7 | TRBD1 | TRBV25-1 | CATPGTGPSYEQYF | TGTGCCACCCCCGGGACAGGGCCCTCCTACGAGCAGTACTTC
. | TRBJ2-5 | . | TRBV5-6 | CASSLDSETQYF | TGTGCCAGCAGCTTGGATTCAGAGACCCAGTACTTC
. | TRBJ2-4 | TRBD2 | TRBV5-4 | CASSERSGGLAKNIQYF | TGTGCCAGCAGCGAACGTAGCGGGGGTTTAGCCAAAAACATTCAGTACTTC
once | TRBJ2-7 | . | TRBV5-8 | CASSNLWGDDSYEQYF | TGTGCCAGCAGCAACTTGTGGGGGGACGACTCCTACGAGCAGTACTTC
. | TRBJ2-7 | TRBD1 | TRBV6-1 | CASSELGQVYEQYF | TGTGCCAGCAGTGAACTTGGACAGGTGTACGAGCAGTACTTC
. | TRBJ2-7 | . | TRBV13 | CASSVWDRPYEQYF | TGTGCCAGCAGCGTTTGGGACCGACCCTACGAGCAGTACTTC
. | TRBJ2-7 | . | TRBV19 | CASSSPDKAYEQYF | TGTGCCAGTAGCTCCCCGGACAAAGCCTACGAGCAGTACTTC
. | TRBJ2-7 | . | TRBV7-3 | CASSLYGRAEGYYEQYF | TGTGCCAGCAGCTTATATGGAAGGGCCGAGGGCTACTACGAGCAGTACTTC
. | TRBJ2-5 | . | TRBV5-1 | CASSFEGGQETQYF | TGCGCCAGCAGCTTCGAGGGGGGTCAAGAGACCCAGTACTTC
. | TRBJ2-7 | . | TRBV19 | CASSHGQFSYEQYF | TGTGCCAGTAGTCACGGACAGTTCTCCTACGAGCAGTACTTC
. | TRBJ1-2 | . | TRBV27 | CASSFYLNYGYTF | TGTGCCAGCAGTTTCTATCTAAACTATGGCTACACCTTC
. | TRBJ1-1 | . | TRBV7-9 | CASSLNMANTEAFF | TGTGCCAGCAGCTTAAACATGGCGAACACTGAAGCTTTCTTT
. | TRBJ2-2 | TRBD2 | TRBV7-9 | CASSSPGLLLAGELFF | TGTGCCAGCAGCTCGCCGGGACTACTCTTAGCCGGGGAGCTGTTTTTT
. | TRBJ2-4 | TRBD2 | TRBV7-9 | CASSSGLEGNIQYF | TGTGCCAGCAGCTCCGGACTAGAGGGAAACATTCAGTACTTC
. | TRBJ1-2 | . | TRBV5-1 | CASSFRTPNYGYTF | TGCGCCAGCAGCTTTAGGACACCGAACTATGGCTACACCTTC
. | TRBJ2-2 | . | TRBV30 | CAWEQGIAGELFF | TGTGCCTGGGAACAGGGTATCGCCGGGGAGCTGTTTTTT
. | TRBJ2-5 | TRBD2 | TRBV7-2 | CASSYWSRGGKQETQYF | TGTGCCAGCAGCTATTGGTCGCGGGGGGGAAAACAAGAGACCCAGTACTTC
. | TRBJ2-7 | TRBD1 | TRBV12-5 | CASGTWTGIYEQYF | TGTGCTAGTGGTACTTGGACAGGGATCTACGAGCAGTACTTC
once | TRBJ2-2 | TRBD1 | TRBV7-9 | CASSRGTGANTGELFF | TGTGCCAGCAGCCGGGGGACAGGGGCGAACACCGGGGAGCTGTTTTTT
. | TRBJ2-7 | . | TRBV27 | CASSLSATTYEQYF | TGTGCCAGCAGTTTATCAGCTACCACCTACGAGCAGTACTTC
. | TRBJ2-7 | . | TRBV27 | CASSRTAGSEGYF | TGTGCCAGCAGTCGGACAGCCGGGTCTGAGGGGTACTTC
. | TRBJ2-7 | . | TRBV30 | CAWSVVGGGEQYF | TGTGCCTGGAGTGTGGTCGGGGGCGGCGAGCAGTACTTC
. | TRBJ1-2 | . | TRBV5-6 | CASIQGVAYYGYTF | TGTGCCAGCATCCAAGGTGTAGCTTACTATGGCTACACCTTC
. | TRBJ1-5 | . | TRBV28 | CASSTRDAHQPQHF | TGTGCCAGCAGTACACGGGACGCCCATCAGCCCCAGCATTTT
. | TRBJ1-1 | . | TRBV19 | CASSFSNSGTEAFF | TGTGCCAGTAGTTTTTCAAATTCCGGGACAGAAGCTTTCTTT
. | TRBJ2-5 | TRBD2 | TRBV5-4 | CASSIAGLQETQYF | TGTGCCAGCAGTATAGCGGGGCTACAAGAGACCCAGTACTTC
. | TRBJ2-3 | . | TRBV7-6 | CASSLASAGLDTDTQYF | TGTGCCAGCAGCTTAGCGTCGGCGGGACTGGACACAGATACGCAGTATTTT
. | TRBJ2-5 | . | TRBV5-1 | CASSGRTEETQYF | TGCGCCAGCAGCGGGCGGACAGAAGAGACCCAGTACTTC
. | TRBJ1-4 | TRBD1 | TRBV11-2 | CASSSTGTGFEKLFF | TGTGCCAGCAGCTCAACCGGGACAGGGTTCGAAAAACTGTTTTTT
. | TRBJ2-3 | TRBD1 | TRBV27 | CASSYDRVAQYF | TGTGCCAGCAGTTATGACAGGGTGGCGCAGTATTTT